This T cell receptor (beta chain) is from a study of blood T cell repertoires in COVID-19. Study background: Sources were T cells, B-cell-depleted T cells, or PBMCs; the material itself was cDNA or gDNA.

This clone occurred once. As originally analysed: Amplified reference gene primers provided the basis for estimating nucleated cell counts. The protocol was immunoSEQ multiplex PCR, while the TCRdb copy is restricted to in-frame clones and leaves out a portion. From that table come the V and J calls and clone size; the DNA was used to work out D and trimming. The data hold 200,000 to 250,000 clones, with 80% to 90% observed a single time. Allocation to cohorts depended on clinical history reported by the participants. Input material: PBMCs or T cells enriched from blood (not recorded which). The TCR originated in a woman aged 25 to 45 who had been exposed to COVID-19.

CDR3 DNA sequence: TGCGCCAGCAGCCTAGGACAGGGAGGACGCTCTGGAAACACCATATATTTT. Its translation is CASSLGQGGRSGNTIYF. The gene calls are TRBV5-1 and TRBJ1-3; TRBD1 agrees at 8 bases. This CDR3 has 17 residues. CDR1 and CDR2 from the germline V gene are SGHRS and YFSETQ. The J segment lost 0 bases and the V segment lost 4 bases, leaving 9 bases of the junction unmatched.